The 7 T cell receptor beta chains reported below all come from one sample, sequenced in a study of blood T cell repertoires in COVID-19. Assay used: immunoSEQ multiplex PCR; TCRdb lists only in-frame clones, some missing. This sample has approximately 230,000 clones, with approximately 84% found just once. The source material was PBMCs or T cells enriched from blood (not recorded which). All receptors derive from a man aged 35-49 years who had recovered from COVID-19.

The genes are TRBV24-1 and TRBJ2-3, with D hard to call. This CDR3 is 15 amino acids long. Trimming took off 4 bases at V and 7 bases at J, with 17 bases between the two ends. In germline, CDR1 is KGHDR, CDR2 SFDVKD. The CDR3 here is CATSDPGREEHTQYF. The CDR3 DNA is TGTGCCACCAGTGACCCCGGCCGAGAGGAACATACGCAGTATTTT.

This clone was observed many times. The chain is built from TRBV30 and TRBJ1-3; no reliable D call. CDR3 length equals 14 residues. Germline CDR1 and CDR2: GTSNPN and SVGIG (reference sequence). Deletions cut 0 bases from V and 2 bases from J, with 8 bases between. The CDR3, as DNA: TGTGCCTGGAGTGTTGAACAACCTGGAAACACCATATATTTT. It specifies CAWSVEQPGNTIYF.

The chain employs TRBV15 and TRBJ1-1; D is possibly TRBD1 (6 bases). V lost 1 base, J lost 1 base, and 13 bases lay in between. In germline, CDR1 is LNHNV, CDR2 YYDKDF (reference sequence). This CDR3 spans 16 amino acids. Written as DNA, the CDR3 is TGTGCCACCAGCAGAGGGGTCGGGACAAAGAACACTGAAGCTTTCTTT. This gives the protein CATSRGVGTKNTEAFF.

The chain combines TRBV7-2 with TRBJ1-1, with a tentative D call TRBD1 (5 bases). The CDR3 extends over 15 amino acids. Trimming removed 3 bases at V and 3 bases at J, with 14 bases between. CDR1 is SGHTA and CDR2 is FQGNSA in the germline V gene. CDR3 loop: CASSFLSGHYTEAFF. CDR3 bases: TGTGCCAGCAGCTTTCTTAGTGGACACTACACTGAAGCTTTCTTT. The variable domain in full, completed from reference TRBV7-2 and TRBJ1-1, reads GAGVSQSPSNKVTEKGKDVELRCDPISGHTALYWYRQSLGQGLEFLIYFQGNSAPDKSGLPSDRFSAERTGGSVSTLTIQRTQQEDSAVYLCASSFLSGHYTEAFFGQGTRLTVV.

The J gene is TRBJ2-1, the V gene TRBV18; D is perhaps TRBD1 (6 bases). CDR1 and CDR2 from the germline V gene are KGHSH and LQKENI. There are 15 residues in the CDR3. Trimming pared 5 bases from V and 10 bases from J, leaving 21 bases between. CDR3 in DNA: TGTGCCAGCTCAACTCCAGGGGCTAACATTTGGGAGCAGTTCTTC. Translation: CASSTPGANIWEQFF.

The CDR3 loop reads CASSLGSSGSGDTQYF. The CDR3, as DNA: TGCGCCAGCAGCCTGGGCTCTAGCGGGAGCGGAGATACGCAGTATTTT. The rearrangement links TRBV5-1 to TRBJ2-3, with 10 bases matching TRBD2. Per germline, CDR1 SGHRS and CDR2 YFSETQ. V lost 4 bases to trimming and J lost 5 bases; unmatched junction nucleotides: 10. The CDR3 is 16 residues long. Looking up the rest from reference TRBV5-1 and TRBJ2-3 gives the full variable domain: KAGVTQTPRYLIKTRGQQVTLSCSPISGHRSVSWYQQTPGQGLQFLFEYFSETQRNKGNFPGRFSGRQFSNSRSEMNVSTLELGDSALYLCASSLGSSGSGDTQYFGPGTRLTVL.

The chain joins TRBV9 to TRBJ2-5, with 8 bases matching TRBD1. Trimming removed 4 bases from V and 4 bases from J; junction bases left unmatched: 12. CDR3 size: 16 residues. Germline V CDR1 and CDR2: SGDLS, YYNGEE. The CDR3 protein is CASSPGQGSVGETQYF. The CDR3 nucleotides read TGTGCCAGCAGCCCCGGACAGGGTTCGGTAGGAGAGACCCAGTACTTC. Using reference TRBV9 and TRBJ2-5 for the parts outside the CDR3, the full variable domain is DSGVTQTPKHLITATGQRVTLRCSPRSGDLSVYWYQQSLDQGLQFLIQYYNGEERAKGNILERFSAQQFPDLHSELNLSSLELGDSALYFCASSPGQGSVGETQYFGPGTRLLVL.